The next 25 T cell receptor beta chains were all read from a single sample in a study of identifying expanded T cells in peripheral blood. The protocol was immunoSEQ multiplex PCR, while the TCRdb copy is restricted to in-frame clones and leaves out a portion. The table lists approximately 59,000 clones, approximately 89% of them singletons. Material: blood. All receptors derive from a person aged 18 to 70 in good health.

CDR3: CASSPSGGASGTREQFF. Written as DNA, the CDR3 is TGTGCCAGCAGCCCCTCGGGGGGGGCTAGCGGGACGCGGGAGCAGTTCTTC. The rearrangement uses TRBV7-3 and TRBJ2-1; TRBD2 aligns across 9 bases. Germline CDR1 SGHTA, CDR2 FQGTGA. This CDR3 has 17 residues. V dropped 5 bases and J dropped 10; count of bases not matched to a gene: 18. The entire variable domain, with the rest obtained from reference TRBV7-3 and TRBJ2-1, is as follows: GAGVSQTPSNKVTEKGKYVELRCDPISGHTALYWYRQSLGQGPEFLIYFQGTGAADDSGLPNDRFFAVRPEGSVSTLKIQRTERGDSAVYLCASSPSGGASGTREQFFGPGTRLTVL.

The gene calls are TRBV5-1 and TRBJ2-5; possibly TRBD2 for D (5 bases). V was shortened by 0 bases and J by 4 bases, with 13 bases between the two germline ends. The germline V gene encodes CDR1 SGHRS and CDR2 YFSETQ. This CDR3 contains 15 residues. The CDR3 nucleotides are TGCGCCAGCAGCTTGGCTGACACTAGGAGAGAGACCCAGTACTTC. The encoded protein is CASSLADTRRETQYF.

This clone was counted once. This chain uses TRBV7-2 with TRBJ2-6, with unresolved D. Trimming cost V 3 bases and J 1 base, with 16 bases left between them. The CDR3 has 18 residues. Germline V gene data show CDR1 as SGHTA and CDR2 as FQGNSA. For the CDR3, the DNA is TGTGCCAGCAGCTTCCGGGCCATAAGGGCGTCTGGGGCCAACGTCCTGACTTTC. Translation gives CASSFRAIRASGANVLTF.

The chain is built from TRBV5-1 and TRBJ1-1; D gene unclear. Germline V gene lookup returns CDR1 SGHRS and CDR2 YFSETQ. Trimming shortened V by 1 base and J by 3 bases, and 10 bases separated the two germline ends. This CDR3 comprises 14 residues. CDR3 in DNA: TGCGCCAGCAGCTTGTGGGTTGGGGACACTGAAGCTTTCTTT. It yields the protein CASSLWVGDTEAFF.

In its sample, this clone was seen a few times. The DNA of the CDR3 is TGTGCCAGCAGCTCAGGGACCTATGGCTACACCTTC. This sequence encodes CASSSGTYGYTF. The V and J genes are TRBV11-2 and TRBJ1-2, with D maybe TRBD1 (5 bases). Germline-derived CDR1 and CDR2 are SGHAT and FQNNGV. CDR3 length equals 12 residues. V dropped 4 bases and J dropped 4 bases, with 7 bases sitting between them.

This clone is a singleton in its sample. The chain joins TRBV29-1 to TRBJ1-1; D perhaps matches TRBD1 (6 bases). Trimming cost V 4 bases and J 0 bases, with 9 bases left between them. CDR3 size: 13 residues. CDR1 is SQVTM and CDR2 is ANQGSEA in the germline V gene. The CDR3 region has the DNA TGCAGCGTTGTGGACAGAATGAACACTGAAGCTTTCTTT. Protein: CSVVDRMNTEAFF.

The V and J genes are TRBV7-2 and TRBJ1-2; 7 nucleotides align to TRBD1. V shed 5 bases, J shed 4 bases, and the junction held 10 bases outside the gene matches. Per the germline V gene, CDR1 is SGHTA and CDR2 is FQGNSA. This CDR3 has 15 residues. Here the CDR3 reads CASSQSMTGPYGYTF. In DNA, the CDR3 is TGTGCCAGCAGCCAAAGCATGACAGGGCCCTATGGCTACACCTTC.

The chain couples TRBV6-1 to TRBJ2-3; D may be TRBD2 (5 bases). The CDR3 is 14 residues long. CDR1 and CDR2 (germline): MNHNS, SASEGT. Between the trimmed V and J ends, which lost 3 bases and 4 bases, there was a span of 11 bases. CDR3 DNA sequence: TGTGCCAGCAGTGACCAACCCGGGGCAGATACGCAGTATTTT. Amino acid sequence: CASSDQPGADTQYF.

The CDR3, as DNA: TGTGCCAGCAGCTTAAGAGACGACAGGGCGGACTATGGCTACACCTTC. It specifies CASSLRDDRADYGYTF. The gene calls are TRBV7-8 and TRBJ1-2; 7 bases are a match to TRBD1. Losses at the gene ends were 2 bases for V and 3 bases for J; bases not matched to a gene: 9. Looked up from germline, CDR1 is SGHVS and CDR2 is FQNEAQ. The CDR3 totals 16 residues. The full variable domain, its missing parts supplied by reference TRBV7-8 and TRBJ1-2, is GAGVSQSPRYKVAKRGQDVALRCDPISGHVSLFWYQQALGQGPEFLTYFQNEAQLDKSGLPSDRFFAERPEGSVSTLKIQRTQQEDSAVYLCASSLRDDRADYGYTFGSGTRLTVV.

In nucleotides, the CDR3 is TGTGCCAGCAGCGTTTGGACAGGGGACACAGATACGCAGTATTTT. Encoded protein: CASSVWTGDTDTQYF. The gene calls are TRBV9 and TRBJ2-3; 9 bases agree with TRBD1. CDR1 is SGDLS, CDR2 YYNGEE, per germline. The length of the CDR3 is 15 residues. With V trimmed by 2 bases and J by 2 bases, 3 bases remained unmatched.

V gene TRBV28 combines with J gene TRBJ1-2, with D maybe TRBD1 (6 bases). Trimming removed 6 bases at V and 8 bases at J, with 16 bases between. The germline CDR1 and CDR2 sequences are MDHEN and SYDVKM. CDR3 length: 13 residues. CDR3 DNA: TGTGCCAGCAGCCGGGGGGCGGCTAAGGGCTACACCTTC. Its protein is CASSRGAAKGYTF.

This clone was seen a single time. V is TRBV14 and J is TRBJ2-1, with D possibly being TRBD2 (5 bases). Trimming left V 1 base short and J 3 bases short, with 10 bases between. The germline gives CDR1 SGHDN, CDR2 FVKESK. The CDR3 covers 15 residues. In DNA, the CDR3 is TGTGCCAGCAGCCAAGGCGGGTTTTTCTACAATGAGCAGTTCTTC. Translated: CASSQGGFFYNEQFF. The full variable domain, rest sourced from reference TRBV14 and TRBJ2-1, is EAGVTQFPSHSVIEKGQTVTLRCDPISGHDNLYWYRRVMGKEIKFLLHFVKESKQDESGMPNNRFLAERTGGTYSTLKVQPAELEDSGVYFCASSQGGFFYNEQFFGPGTRLTVL.

The chain is built from TRBV5-1 and TRBJ2-1; no definite D call. Trimming took 0 bases from V and 8 from J, leaving 12 bases between them. This CDR3 region has 14 residues. Per germline, CDR1 SGHRS and CDR2 YFSETQ. The CDR3 sequence is CASSLGTRADEQFF. The DNA of the CDR3 is TGCGCCAGCAGCTTGGGAACAAGGGCAGATGAGCAGTTCTTC.

This chain uses TRBV4-3 with TRBJ1-3, with 7 bases aligning to TRBD1. Germline V lookup: CDR1 LGHNA, CDR2 YSLEER. The CDR3 runs 17 residues. Trimming cost V 4 bases and J 3 bases; bases outside gene matches: 12. CDR3 coding DNA: TGCGCCAGCAGCCCATACACGACCAGGGGGAGTGGAAACACCATATATTTT. Its translation: CASSPYTTRGSGNTIYF.

The V and J genes are TRBV5-1 and TRBJ1-4; TRBD1 might be the D (6 bases). Between the trimmed V and J ends, which lost 3 bases and 5 bases, there was a span of 11 bases. The CDR3 extends over 14 amino acids. Germline V CDR1 and CDR2: SGHRS, YFSETQ. Here the CDR3 DNA reads TGCGCCAGCAGCTGGACAGACAAGAATGAAAAACTGTTTTTT. Translating gives CASSWTDKNEKLFF.

The CDR3 loop is CASSFWAVREKPQHF. CDR3 DNA sequence: TGTGCCAGCAGTTTCTGGGCGGTTAGGGAAAAGCCCCAGCATTTT. V gene TRBV28 combines with J gene TRBJ1-5, with D unresolved. CDR3 length equals 15 residues. The V gene's germline CDR1 is MDHEN and CDR2 SYDVKM. Trimming removed 3 bases at V and 8 bases at J, with 17 bases between.

The chain employs TRBV5-8 and TRBJ2-3, with D possibly TRBD2 on 6 matching bases. The germline V gene encodes CDR1 SGHTS and CDR2 YDEGEE. There are 15 residues in the CDR3. Trimming cost V 0 bases and J 2 bases, with 10 bases left between them. CDR3 sequence: CASSLEAGYTDTQYF. For the CDR3, the DNA is TGTGCCAGCAGCTTGGAGGCGGGATACACAGATACGCAGTATTTT.

The rearrangement links TRBV4-3 to TRBJ2-7; D remains ambiguous. The CDR3 is made up of 11 amino acids. The V end lost 5 bases, the J end lost 9 bases, and 11 bases lay between the germline ends. The germline CDR1 and CDR2 sequences are LGHNA and YSLEER. CDR3 in amino acids: CASSIEFWQYF. The CDR3 DNA is TGCGCCAGCAGCATCGAATTCTGGCAGTACTTC.

This chain uses TRBV19 with TRBJ2-2; D is possibly TRBD2 (5 bases). The CDR3 runs to 16 residues. The germline CDR1 and CDR2 sequences are LNHDA and SQIVND (reference sequence). V lost 4 bases and J lost 0, with 12 bases in between. CDR3 in DNA: TGTGCCAGTAGTACCCGGGGTCTAACGAACACCGGGGAGCTGTTTTTT. Translation: CASSTRGLTNTGELFF.

The chain employs TRBV2 and TRBJ2-5; TRBD2 aligns across 15 bases. The CDR3 extends over 18 amino acids. Germline assignment: CDR1 SNHLY and CDR2 FYNNEI. The ends lost 6 bases at V and 2 bases at J; junction bases unmatched: 10. The CDR3 nucleotides are TGTGCCAGCAGAGAGGGACTAGCGGGAGGAGCGACACAAGAGACCCAGTACTTC. The encoded protein is CASREGLAGGATQETQYF. Together with reference TRBV2 and TRBJ2-5, the CDR3 gives the full variable domain: EPEVTQTPSHQVTQMGQEVILRCVPISNHLYFYWYRQILGQKVEFLVSFYNNEISEKSEIFDDQFSVERPDGSNFTLKIRSTKLEDSAMYFCASREGLAGGATQETQYFGPGTRLLVL.

The chain joins TRBV7-2 to TRBJ2-3; D may correspond to TRBD1 or TRBD2 (6 bases each). The CDR3 sequence is 15 residues long. Germline CDR1 is SGHTA and CDR2 is FQGNSA. The V end lost 4 bases, the J end lost 2 bases, and 13 bases lay between the germline ends. CDR3 region: CASSSWGANTDTQYF. CDR3 sequence (DNA): TGTGCCAGCAGCTCGTGGGGGGCTAACACAGATACGCAGTATTTT. Looking up the rest from reference TRBV7-2 and TRBJ2-3 gives the full variable domain: GAGVSQSPSNKVTEKGKDVELRCDPISGHTALYWYRQSLGQGLEFLIYFQGNSAPDKSGLPSDRFSAERTGGSVSTLTIQRTQQEDSAVYLCASSSWGANTDTQYFGPGTRLTVL.

The V and J genes are TRBV5-8 and TRBJ1-6; tentative D call: TRBD1 (6 bases). The germline gives CDR1 SGHTS, CDR2 YDEGEE. Trimming stripped 1 base from V and 10 bases from J, with 9 bases between. This CDR3 has 13 residues. Here the CDR3 DNA reads TGTGCCAGCAGCTTGCACAGGGAGTCACCCCTCCACTTT. Its protein product is CASSLHRESPLHF.

The chain links TRBV6-5 to TRBJ1-2, with D hard to call. This CDR3 spans 12 amino acids. V lost 6 bases to trimming and J lost 2 bases, with 7 bases between them. Germline CDR1 is MNHEY and CDR2 is SVGAGI. This CDR3 reads CASRRANYGYTF. The CDR3 nucleotides are TGTGCCAGCAGGAGGGCCAACTATGGCTACACCTTC.

This chain uses TRBV21-1 with TRBJ1-4; no DNA check was done on the table's D call, TRBD1. TRBV21-1 is designated a pseudogene. CDR3 size: 19 residues. CDR3: CASSPWSGVGIDGNEKLFF. The CDR3 region has the DNA TGTGCCAGCAGCCCTTGGTCAGGGGTGGGGATTGATGGTAATGAAAAACTGTTTTTT.

The chain has TRBV6-5 and TRBJ2-7, with D maybe TRBD2 (5 bases). The V gene's germline CDR1 is MNHEY and CDR2 SVGAGI. This CDR3 is built from 14 residues. V was shortened by 6 bases and J by 5 bases, with 17 bases between the two germline ends. Here the CDR3 DNA reads TGTGCCAGCAGAACGGACCCACAGACTAACGAGCAGTACTTC. Amino acid sequence: CASRTDPQTNEQYF.